The entry below describes one T cell receptor beta chain. This sample was included in a study of CD8 T cells in Susac syndrome. Peripheral blood CD8+ and CD4+ T cells were profiled by TCR beta sequencing. The multiple sclerosis controls consisted of treatment-naive patients with relapsing-remitting disease, either stable or active. TEMRA cells were FACS-enriched, with CD8+ and CD4+ T cells isolated negatively. The V end was cut by 3 bases, the J end by 8 bases, with 13 bases between. The CDR3 has 13 amino acids. Germline assignment: CDR1 MNHEY and CDR2 SMNVEV (reference sequence). Reverse transcription of 0.5 to 1 ug RNA was performed with random hexamers. Across 54 Vbeta and 13 Jbeta, immunoSEQ multiplex PCR amplified TCR beta CDR3. A single record per CDR3 protein comes from TCRdb applying MiXCR to the immunoSEQ multiplex PCR reads. The sample shows about 430,000 distinct CDR3 sequences, more than 70% of them seen only once.

The chain combines TRBV27 with TRBJ1-1; D unclear. The receptor was isolated from a human donor with multiple sclerosis. Sequencing was performed on CD8+ T cells from PBMCs. The CDR3 nucleotides are TGTGCCAGCAGTTTGGCCCCGGGCTCGGAAGCTTTCTTT. Protein product: CASSLAPGSEAFF.